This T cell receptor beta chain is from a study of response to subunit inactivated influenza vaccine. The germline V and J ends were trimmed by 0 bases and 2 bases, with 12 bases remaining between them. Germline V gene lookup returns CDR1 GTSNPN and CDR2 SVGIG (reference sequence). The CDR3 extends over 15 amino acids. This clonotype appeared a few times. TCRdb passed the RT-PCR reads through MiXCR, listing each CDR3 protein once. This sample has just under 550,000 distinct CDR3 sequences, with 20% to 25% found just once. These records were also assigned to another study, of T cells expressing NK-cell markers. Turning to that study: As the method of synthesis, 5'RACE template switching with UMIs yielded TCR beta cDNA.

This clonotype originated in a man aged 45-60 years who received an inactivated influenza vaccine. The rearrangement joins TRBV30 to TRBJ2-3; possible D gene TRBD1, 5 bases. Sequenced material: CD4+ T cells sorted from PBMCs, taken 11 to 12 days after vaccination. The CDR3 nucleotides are TGTGCCTGGAGTGTAAGGGGCAGCCTCACAGATACGCAGTATTTT. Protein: CAWSVRGSLTDTQYF. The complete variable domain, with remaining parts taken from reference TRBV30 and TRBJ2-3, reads SQTIHQWPATLVQPVGSPLSLECTVEGTSNPNLYWYRQAAGRGLQLLFYSVGIGQISSEVPQNLSASRPQDRQFILSSKKLLLSDSGFYLCAWSVRGSLTDTQYFGPGTRLTVL.